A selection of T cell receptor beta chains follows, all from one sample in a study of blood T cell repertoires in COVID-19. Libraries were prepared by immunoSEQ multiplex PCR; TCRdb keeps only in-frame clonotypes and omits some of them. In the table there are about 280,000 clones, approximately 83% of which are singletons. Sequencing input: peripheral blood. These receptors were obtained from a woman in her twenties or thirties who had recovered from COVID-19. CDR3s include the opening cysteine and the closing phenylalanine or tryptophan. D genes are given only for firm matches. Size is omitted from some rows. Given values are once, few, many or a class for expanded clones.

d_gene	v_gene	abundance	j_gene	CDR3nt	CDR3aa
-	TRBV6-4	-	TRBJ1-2	TGTGCCAGCAGCGCAGGGGCGGACTATGGCTACACCTTC	CASSAGADYGYTF
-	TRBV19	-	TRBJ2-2	TGTGCCAGTAGTGTAGACATGGGGCCGTACGGGGAGCTGTTTTTT	CASSVDMGPYGELFF
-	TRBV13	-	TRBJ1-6	TGTGCCAGCAGCTTAGGGGTCGCGGAGAATTCACCCCTCCACTTT	CASSLGVAENSPLHF
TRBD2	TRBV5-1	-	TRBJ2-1	TGCGCCAGCAGCAGAAGCGGGGGCCAATACAATGAGCAGTTCTTC	CASSRSGGQYNEQFF
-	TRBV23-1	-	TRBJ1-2	TGCGCCAGCAGTCTTCGCGGACAGCTTAACTATGGCTACACCTTC	CASSLRGQLNYGYTF
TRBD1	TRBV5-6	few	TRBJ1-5	TGTGCCAGCAGCGTTACAGGGGTTCAGGATCAGCCCCAGCATTTT	CASSVTGVQDQPQHF
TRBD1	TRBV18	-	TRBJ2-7	TGTGCCAGCTCACTTGGCATTGGGGGGACAGGATACTCCTACGAGCAGTACTTC	CASSLGIGGTGYSYEQYF
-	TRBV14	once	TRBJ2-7	TGTGCCAGCAGCCCCCGACTAGTCCACGAGCAGTACTTC	CASSPRLVHEQYF
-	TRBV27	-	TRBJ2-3	TGTGCCAGCAGTTTAGCCAGCGGAACCACAGATACGCAGTATTTT	CASSLASGTTDTQYF
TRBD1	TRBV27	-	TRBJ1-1	TGTGCCAGCAGTTTACCGACAGGGAGAGCTTTCTTT	CASSLPTGRAFF
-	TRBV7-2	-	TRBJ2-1	TGTGCCAGCAGCTTAGCGGGAGGCGCCTACAATGAGCAGTTCTTC	CASSLAGGAYNEQFF
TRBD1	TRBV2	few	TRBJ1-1	TGTGCCAGCACAGGGAGCAGGACAGGGGGGGTAAGGACTGAAGCTTTCTTT	CASTGSRTGGVRTEAFF
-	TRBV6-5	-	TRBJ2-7	TGTGCCAGCACCGGCGGACTGCCTAGTTCCCCCGAGCAGTACTTC	CASTGGLPSSPEQYF
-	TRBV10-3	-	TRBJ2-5	TGTGCCATCAGTGAACAGGGAGAGACCCAGTACTTC	CAISEQGETQYF
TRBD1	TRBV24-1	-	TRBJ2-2	TGTGCCACCAGTGCTAGCCCCGGGACAGGGACGAACACCGGGGAGCTGTTTTTT	CATSASPGTGTNTGELFF
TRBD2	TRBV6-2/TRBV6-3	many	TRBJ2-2	TGTGCCAGCAGTCGGACTAGCGGGAACACCGGGGAGCTGTTTTTT	CASSRTSGNTGELFF